Presented here are 14 T cell receptor beta chains from one specimen sequenced in a study of shared clonotypes between healthy human individuals. Only in-frame clones appear in the TCRdb table, and some are missing; sequencing was by immunoSEQ multiplex PCR. This table has fewer than 1.6 million clones, approximately 98.5% appearing once. The specimen was naive CD4+ T cells sorted from blood. This sample's subset: CD45RA+ positively selected. Source of these receptors: a man aged 30-40 years in good health.

This sequence joins TRBV30 and TRBJ2-5; 7 positions agree with TRBD2. Germline assignment: CDR1 GTSNPN and CDR2 SVGIG (reference sequence). The CDR3 runs 13 residues. V lost 1 base and J lost 1; bases outside the gene matches: 0. The CDR3 protein is CAWSGGGQETQYF. The CDR3 DNA is TGTGCCTGGAGTGGCGGGGGCCAAGAGACCCAGTACTTC.

The chain has TRBV9 and TRBJ2-1; 13 bases are shared with TRBD2. The CDR3 spans 20 residues. Losses at the gene ends were 1 base for V and 1 base for J; bases not matched to a gene: 11. Germline loops: CDR1 SGDLS, CDR2 YYNGEE. CDR3 DNA sequence: TGTGCCAGCAGCGTAAGTGGACTAGCGGGAGATGACGGGTCCTACAATGAGCAGTTCTTC. Translating gives CASSVSGLAGDDGSYNEQFF.

This clone was counted once. This rearrangement joins TRBV7-3 to TRBJ1-1; the D gene is possibly TRBD1 (5 bases). The V end was cut by 4 bases, the J end by 6 bases, with 6 bases between. CDR3 length: 11 residues. Germline CDR1 and CDR2: SGHTA and FQGTGA. Here the CDR3 reads CASSWDPEAFF. The DNA for the CDR3 is TGTGCCAGCAGCTGGGACCCTGAAGCTTTCTTT.

As for this clone: The sample contains more than one DNA sequence encoding this CDR3. The chain joins TRBV7-9 to TRBJ2-3, with D uncertain. This CDR3 is built from 14 residues. V was trimmed by 0 bases and J by 4 bases, leaving 8 bases between them. Germline CDR1 is SEHNR and CDR2 is FQNEAQ (reference sequence). CDR3 nucleotides: TGTGCCAGCAGCTTAGCGGGAAGGGCAGATACGCAGTATTTT. Translated: CASSLAGRADTQYF.

The rearrangement joins TRBV4-3 to TRBJ2-7; D is unresolved. Germline-derived CDR1 and CDR2 are LGHNA and YSLEER. Trimming removed 6 bases from V and 3 bases from J, with 12 bases in between. The CDR3 sequence is 13 residues long. This CDR3 reads CASRWVERYEQYF. For the CDR3, the DNA is TGCGCCAGCAGGTGGGTGGAGCGCTACGAGCAGTACTTC.

This chain joins TRBV5-1 and TRBJ1-1, with 8 bases lining up with TRBD1. Germline CDR1 reads SGHRS; CDR2 reads YFSETQ. There are 12 residues in the CDR3. J was trimmed by 9 bases and V by 4 bases; bases with no gene match: 5. CDR3 in amino acids: CASSETGAQAFF. DNA for the CDR3: TGCGCCAGCAGCGAGACAGGGGCACAAGCTTTCTTT.

The chain has TRBV6-4 and TRBJ1-1; 9 nucleotides match TRBD1. Germline CDR1 MRHNA, CDR2 SNTAGT. V lost 6 bases, J lost 1 base, and 9 bases stayed unmatched. The CDR3 is 16 residues long. CDR3: CASRSSGTGKNTEAFF. CDR3 nucleotide sequence: TGTGCCAGCAGATCCTCCGGGACAGGGAAGAACACTGAAGCTTTCTTT.

As concerns this clone: Within the sample, other DNA sequences also encode this same CDR3. The chain employs TRBV9 and TRBJ2-5, with D perhaps TRBD2 (5 bases). The CDR3 sequence is 14 residues long. Trimming took off 0 bases at V and 3 bases at J, with 9 bases between the two ends. The V gene's germline CDR1 is SGDLS and CDR2 YYNGEE. The CDR3 region is CASSVGPGKETQYF. In DNA form, the CDR3 reads TGTGCCAGCAGCGTAGGTCCCGGGAAAGAGACCCAGTACTTC.

V usage is TRBV28 and J usage is TRBJ2-2; TRBD2 aligns across 8 bases. CDR1 MDHEN and CDR2 SYDVKM come from the germline V gene. Unmatched junction bases numbered 5, after V lost 3 bases and J lost 5 bases. The CDR3 has 15 residues. CDR3 coding DNA: TGTGCCAGCAGTTTTTTAGCGGGAACAACCGGGGAGCTGTTTTTT. As protein: CASSFLAGTTGELFF.

The rearrangement joins TRBV5-1 to TRBJ2-7; D may be TRBD1 (6 bases). V was clipped by 0 bases and J by 2 bases, with 12 bases between them. CDR3 length: 15 amino acids. Germline V gene lookup returns CDR1 SGHRS and CDR2 YFSETQ. CDR3 residues: CASSLGGPTAYEQYF. The CDR3 DNA reads TGCGCCAGCAGCTTGGGGGGGCCCACTGCCTACGAGCAGTACTTC.

DNA of the CDR3: TGTGCCACCGGGGACAGGGGTTACTACGAGCAGTACTTC. Amino acid sequence: CATGDRGYYEQYF. The chain employs TRBV6-1 and TRBJ2-7, with TRBD1 matching 10 bases. The CDR3 loop spans 13 amino acids. Losses at the gene ends were 10 bases for V and 3 bases for J; bases not matched to a gene: 6. Per germline, CDR1 MNHNS and CDR2 SASEGT.

The rearrangement links TRBV5-1 to TRBJ2-1; 7 nucleotides agree with TRBD2. V trimming: 1 base; J trimming: 5 bases; junction bases outside the gene matches: 9. Germline V gives CDR1 SGHRS, CDR2 YFSETQ. CDR3 length: 16 residues. The CDR3 protein is CASSLFSASGDNEQFF. In nucleotides, the CDR3 is TGCGCCAGCAGCTTGTTTAGCGCTAGCGGCGACAATGAGCAGTTCTTC.

The chain is built from TRBV19 and TRBJ2-7; 9 bases are a match to TRBD2. The CDR3 consists of 12 residues. Germline-derived CDR1 and CDR2 are LNHDA and SQIVND (reference sequence). V lost 8 bases to trimming and J lost 7 bases; unmatched junction nucleotides: 6. The DNA for the CDR3 is TGTGCCAGTGGAGTTCTAGCGGGGGAGCAGTACTTC. Its translation is CASGVLAGEQYF.

For the CDR3, the DNA is TGTGCAAGTCGCTTACGGCGGGAAGGCAATGAGCAGTTCTTC. Its translation is CASRLRREGNEQFF. The gene calls are TRBV12-2 and TRBJ2-1; TRBD2, the D gene given by the table, was not confirmed from the DNA. TRBV12-2 is designated a pseudogene. The CDR3 length is 14 residues.